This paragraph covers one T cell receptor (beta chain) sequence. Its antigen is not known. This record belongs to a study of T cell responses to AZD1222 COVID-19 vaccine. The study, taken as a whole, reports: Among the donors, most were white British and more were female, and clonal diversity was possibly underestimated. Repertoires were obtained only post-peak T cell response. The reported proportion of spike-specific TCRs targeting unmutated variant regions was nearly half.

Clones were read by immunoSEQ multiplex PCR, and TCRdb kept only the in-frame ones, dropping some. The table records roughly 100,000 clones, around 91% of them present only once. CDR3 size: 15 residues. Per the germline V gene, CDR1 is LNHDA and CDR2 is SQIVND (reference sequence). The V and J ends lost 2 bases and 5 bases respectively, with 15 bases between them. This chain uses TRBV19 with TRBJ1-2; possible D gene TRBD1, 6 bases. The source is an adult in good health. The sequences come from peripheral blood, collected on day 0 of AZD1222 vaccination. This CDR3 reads CASSITGGGRYGYTF. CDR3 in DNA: TGTGCCAGTAGTATAACGGGGGGCGGTCGGTATGGCTACACCTTC.